This T cell receptor beta chain comes out of a study of identical twins. Template switching added a universal primer site, and cDNA bore unique molecular identifiers. TCRdb analysed the 5' RACE reads with MiXCR anew, one entry per CDR3 protein. Altogether approximately 500,000 distinct CDR3 sequences are present, 12% to 15% being singletons, with the ten largest covering roughly 0.42%. The CDR3 has 12 residues. Trimming shortened V by 8 bases and J by 9 bases, and 14 bases separated the two germline ends. In germline, CDR1 is SGHAT, CDR2 FQNNGV. As to this clonotype: No antigen is known for it.

Whole-study findings and limits: Cord blood beta clonotypes that were abundant carried fewer insertions, and memory repertoires showed no such trend.

In addition, the sample was reused for a study of yellow fever vaccine responses in identical twins.

This clonotype originated in a woman between 18 and 29 years old in good health. The sample was CD4+ T cells sorted from blood. The chain carries TRBV11-2 and TRBJ2-1; D is unclear. CDR3 sequence reads: CASGPLGREQFF. CDR3 nucleotides: TGTGCCAGCGGGCCGTTGGGCCGTGAGCAGTTCTTC.